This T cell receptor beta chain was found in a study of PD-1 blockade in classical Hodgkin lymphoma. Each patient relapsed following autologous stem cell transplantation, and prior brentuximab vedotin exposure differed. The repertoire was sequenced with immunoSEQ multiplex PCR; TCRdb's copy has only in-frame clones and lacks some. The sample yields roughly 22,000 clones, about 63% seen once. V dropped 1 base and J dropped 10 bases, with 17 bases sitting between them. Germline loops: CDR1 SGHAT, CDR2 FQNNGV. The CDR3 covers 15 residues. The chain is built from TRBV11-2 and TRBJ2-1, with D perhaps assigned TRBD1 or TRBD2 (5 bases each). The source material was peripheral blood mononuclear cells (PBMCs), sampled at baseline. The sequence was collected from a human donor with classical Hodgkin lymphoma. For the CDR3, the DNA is TGTGCCAGCAGCTTAGCCCCCAGCCCCGGGACGGAGCAGTTCTTC. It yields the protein CASSLAPSPGTEQFF.